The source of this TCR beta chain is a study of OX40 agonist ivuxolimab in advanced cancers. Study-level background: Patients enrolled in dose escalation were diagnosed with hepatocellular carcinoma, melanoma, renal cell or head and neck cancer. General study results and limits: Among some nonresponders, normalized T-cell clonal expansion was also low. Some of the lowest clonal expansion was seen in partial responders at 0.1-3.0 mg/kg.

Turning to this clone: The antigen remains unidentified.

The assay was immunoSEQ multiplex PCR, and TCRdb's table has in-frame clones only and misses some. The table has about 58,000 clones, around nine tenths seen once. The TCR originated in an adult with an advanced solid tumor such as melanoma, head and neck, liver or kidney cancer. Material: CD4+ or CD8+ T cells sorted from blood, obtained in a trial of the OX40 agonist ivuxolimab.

In nucleotides, the CDR3 is TGTGCCAGCAGCCGTAGAGAACCGCTAGAGACCCAGTACTTC. Its translation is CASSRREPLETQYF. The chain employs TRBV28 and TRBJ2-5, with D uncertain. V was shortened by 6 bases and J by 4 bases, with 15 bases between the two germline ends. Germline-derived CDR1 and CDR2 are MDHEN and SYDVKM. There are 14 residues in the CDR3.